This entry is about one TCR beta chain. Its matching antigen is unknown. TCRdb keeps only in-frame clones here, not all; method: immunoSEQ multiplex PCR. The sample carries 600,000 to 750,000 clones, around 72% recorded once. CDR1 is SGHTA, CDR2 FQGNSA, per germline. The CDR3 sequence is 15 residues long. Unmatched junction bases numbered 3, after V lost 4 bases and J lost 0 bases. This record comes from a study of shared clonotypes between healthy human individuals. Findings and limits, study-wide: On the whole, naive subsets had larger estimated richness than memory subsets had.

The source of this sequence is a woman aged 25 to 39 in good health. Sequences were obtained from memory CD4+ T cells sorted from blood. Indicated subset: CD45RA-negative fraction. The chain employs TRBV7-2 and TRBJ1-1, with 9 nucleotides matching TRBD1. In DNA form, the CDR3 reads TGTGCCAGCAGCTATAGACAGGGGGTGAACACTGAAGCTTTCTTT. It encodes CASSYRQGVNTEAFF.